A single sample is the source of the 6 T cell receptor beta chains below, sequenced in a study of blood T cell repertoires in COVID-19. Repertoires were generated with immunoSEQ multiplex PCR, while TCRdb's copy carries only in-frame clones and drops some. The sample gives around 100,000 clones, about 77% of which show up once; about an eighth is in the top ten. The specimen sequenced was peripheral blood. All receptors come from a woman in her 70s with acute or convalescent COVID-19.

This clone appeared a single time. V and J are TRBV30 and TRBJ1-1; 11 bases line up with TRBD1. Germline-derived CDR1 and CDR2 are GTSNPN and SVGIG (reference sequence). J was trimmed by 7 bases and V by 5 bases; bases with no gene match: 6. This CDR3 contains 13 residues. The CDR3: CAWSGTGGLEAFF. The CDR3 nucleotides are TGTGCCTGGTCCGGGACAGGGGGACTTGAAGCTTTCTTT.

This clone came up a few times. This chain joins TRBV5-8 and TRBJ2-1; D is uncertain. CDR1 SGHTS and CDR2 YDEGEE come from the germline V gene. Trimming stripped 5 bases from V and 4 bases from J, with 4 bases between. This CDR3 is built from 11 residues. CDR3 loop: CASSSYNEQFF. CDR3 DNA: TGTGCCAGCAGTTCTTACAATGAGCAGTTCTTC.

This chain links TRBV7-3 with TRBJ2-2; no reliable D call. The germline CDR1 and CDR2 sequences are SGHTA and FQGTGA. V was pared by 5 bases and J by 4 bases, with 14 bases between. The length of the CDR3 is 15 residues. Here the CDR3 reads CASSPGRSSTGELFF. For the CDR3, the DNA is TGTGCCAGCAGCCCCGGTCGGAGTAGCACCGGGGAGCTGTTTTTT.

The gene calls are TRBV19 and TRBJ1-2, with 7 positions matching TRBD1. The germline CDR1 and CDR2 sequences are LNHDA and SQIVND (reference sequence). The junction had 10 bases not matched to a gene; V was cut back by 6 bases and J by 6 bases. The CDR3 spans 14 residues. The CDR3 reads CASRVTGFEDGYTF. CDR3 in DNA: TGTGCCAGTAGGGTGACAGGGTTTGAGGATGGCTACACCTTC.

Only one count was recorded for this clone. The rearrangement uses TRBV11-2 and TRBJ2-5; D is unresolved. The CDR3 totals 14 residues. The V gene lost 3 bases and the J gene lost 2 bases, with 10 bases spanning the gap. Per germline, CDR1 SGHAT and CDR2 FQNNGV. The chain's CDR3 is CASSFGLQQETQYF. The CDR3 nucleotides are TGTGCCAGCAGCTTTGGTCTGCAGCAAGAGACCCAGTACTTC.

This chain connects TRBV9 to TRBJ2-1; 13 positions agree with TRBD2. With V trimmed by 3 bases and J by 3 bases, 6 bases remained unmatched. The germline gives CDR1 SGDLS, CDR2 YYNGEE. This CDR3 region has 17 residues. CDR3 nucleotides: TGTGCCAGCAGCGGACTTGGGACTAGCGGGGTCTACAATGAGCAGTTCTTC. Encoded protein: CASSGLGTSGVYNEQFF.